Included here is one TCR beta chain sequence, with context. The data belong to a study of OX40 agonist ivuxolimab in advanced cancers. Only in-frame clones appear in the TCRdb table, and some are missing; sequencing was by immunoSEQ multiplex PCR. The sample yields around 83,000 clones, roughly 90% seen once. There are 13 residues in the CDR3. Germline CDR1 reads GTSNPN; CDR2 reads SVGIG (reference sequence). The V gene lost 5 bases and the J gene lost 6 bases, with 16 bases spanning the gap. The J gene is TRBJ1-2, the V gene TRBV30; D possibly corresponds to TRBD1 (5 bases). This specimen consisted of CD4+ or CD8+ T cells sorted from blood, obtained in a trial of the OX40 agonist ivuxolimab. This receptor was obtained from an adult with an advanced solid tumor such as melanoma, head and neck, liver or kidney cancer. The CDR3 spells CAWVRTPGHGYTF. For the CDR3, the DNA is TGTGCCTGGGTCCGGACACCAGGACATGGCTACACCTTC. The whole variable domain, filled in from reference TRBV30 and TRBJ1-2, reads SQTIHQWPATLVQPVGSPLSLECTVEGTSNPNLYWYRQAAGRGLQLLFYSVGIGQISSEVPQNLSASRPQDRQFILSSKKLLLSDSGFYLCAWVRTPGHGYTFGSGTRLTVV.